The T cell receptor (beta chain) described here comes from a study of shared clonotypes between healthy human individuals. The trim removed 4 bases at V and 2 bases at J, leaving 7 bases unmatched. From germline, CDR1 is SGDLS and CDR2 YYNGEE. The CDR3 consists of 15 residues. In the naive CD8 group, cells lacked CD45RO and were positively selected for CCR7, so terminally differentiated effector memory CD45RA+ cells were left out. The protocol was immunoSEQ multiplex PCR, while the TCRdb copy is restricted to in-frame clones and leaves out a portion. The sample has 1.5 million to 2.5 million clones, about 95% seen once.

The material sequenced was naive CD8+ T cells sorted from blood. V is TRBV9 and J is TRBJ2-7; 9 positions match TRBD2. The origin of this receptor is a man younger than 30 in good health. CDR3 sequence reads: CASSSSSGMAYEQYF. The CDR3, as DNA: TGTGCCAGCAGCTCCTCTAGCGGGATGGCCTACGAGCAGTACTTC.